This T cell receptor (beta chain) was sequenced during a study of long-term antiretroviral therapy in people with HIV. This clone has a handful of counts. Researchers report immunoSEQ v3.0 was run at survey level. Profiling relied on immunoSEQ multiplex PCR, and the TCRdb table lists in-frame clones only, not all of them. The top ten clones hold 5% of a sample with around 23,000 clones, 82% of them seen once. The CDR3 contains 13 residues. Trimming removed 3 bases from V and 6 bases from J; junction bases left unmatched: 4. The germline CDR1 and CDR2 sequences are SGHRS and YFSETQ. This receptor was identified in a man in his forties or fifties with HIV. Source: unsorted PBMCs, taken 0.3 years after starting antiretroviral therapy. The chain uses TRBV5-1 and TRBJ1-1, with TRBD1 matching over 8 bases. The CDR3: CASSYQGAAEAFF. CDR3 coding DNA: TGCGCCAGCAGCTATCAGGGGGCTGCTGAAGCTTTCTTT.